These 27 T cell receptor beta chains share one sample of origin, sequenced in a study of T cells in Graves' hyperthyroidism and ophthalmopathy. TCR beta CDR3 regions were amplified from RNA. RT-PCR in the first round (using the HTBI primer set) targeted the TCR CDR3. TCRdb reprocessed the multiplex PCR reads with MiXCR, giving one entry per CDR3 protein. Among about 420,000 distinct CDR3 sequences listed, 15% to 19% were seen once. Material: blood. Receptors originate from a woman aged 18-35 years with Graves' hyperthyroidism.

This clonotype was recorded at least ten times. The DNA of the CDR3 is TGTGCCAGCAGTTTGACAGGCGGTAATTCACCCCTCCACTTT. It specifies CASSLTGGNSPLHF. This rearrangement joins TRBV12-3 or TRBV12-4 to TRBJ1-6, with a possible D match to TRBD1 (6 bases). There are 14 residues in the CDR3. Trimming left V 3 bases short and J 6 bases short, with 9 bases between.

A remark on this clonotype: This clone may be a read error of a much larger clone one base away. The chain has TRBV12-3 or TRBV12-4 and TRBJ1-4, with D possibly TRBD1 on 5 matching bases. The CDR3 sequence is 15 residues long. CDR3 sequence: CASSLAGILGEKLVF. CDR3 nucleotide sequence: TGTGCCAGCAGTTTGGCAGGGATATTAGGGGAAAAACTGGTTTTT.

This clonotype has a count of ten or more. J is TRBJ2-7 and V is TRBV24-1, with 9 positions matching TRBD1. Trimming cost V 4 bases and J 4 bases; bases outside gene matches: 10. The CDR3 has 16 amino acids. Germline CDR1 KGHDR, CDR2 SFDVKD. This CDR3 is CATSDRGTGSPYEQYF. The CDR3 DNA reads as TGTGCCACCAGTGACCGAGGGACAGGGTCACCGTACGAGCAGTACTTC.

In its sample, this clonotype was seen many times. The rearrangement links TRBV13 to TRBJ2-2, with D hard to call. Trimming took 5 bases from V and 6 from J, leaving 4 bases between them. Germline loops: CDR1 PRHDT, CDR2 FYEKMQ (reference sequence). This CDR3 contains 11 residues. The DNA of the CDR3 is TGTGCCAGCAGCAATCCCGGGGAGCTGTTTTTT. It is translated as CASSNPGELFF.

This clonotype has only one observation. The genes are TRBV25-1 and TRBJ1-1, with D perhaps TRBD1 (6 bases). V was shortened by 6 bases and J by 2 bases, with 19 bases between the two germline ends. The CDR3 loop spans 16 amino acids. Per the germline V gene, CDR1 is MGHDK and CDR2 is SYGVNS. The CDR3 coding sequence is TGTGCCAGCAGCCCCAAACGGGGGGGCGAAAACACTGAAGCTTTCTTT. Amino acids: CASSPKRGGENTEAFF.

The rearrangement uses TRBV7-8 and TRBJ2-3; tentatively, D is TRBD1 (6 bases). The end of the DNA fits TRBJ1-5 better, so the J call may be wrong. There are 15 residues in the CDR3. From germline, CDR1 is SGHVS and CDR2 FQNEAQ. The CDR3 reads CASSVRDISTDTQHF. CDR3 nucleotide sequence: TGTGCCAGCAGCGTCCGGGACATCAGCACAGATACGCAGCATTTT.

The genes are TRBV7-2 and TRBJ1-5; 8 positions match TRBD1. Germline CDR1 and CDR2: SGHTA and FQGNSA. The J segment lost 6 bases and the V segment lost 4 bases, leaving 11 bases of the junction unmatched. This CDR3 has 16 residues. DNA of the CDR3: TGTACCAGCAGCTCTCTCAGGGGGCCGCTTGGTCAGCCCCAGCATTTT. The encoded protein is CTSSSLRGPLGQPQHF. The entire variable domain, with the rest obtained from reference TRBV7-2 and TRBJ1-5, is as follows: GAGVSQSPSNKVTEKGKDVELRCDPISGHTALYWYRQSLGQGLEFLIYFQGNSAPDKSGLPSDRFSAERTGGSVSTLTIQRTQQEDSAVYLCTSSSLRGPLGQPQHFGDGTRLSIL.

This clonotype has a count of ten or more. Written as DNA, the CDR3 is TGTGCCATCAGTGATAATACCGGGGGGCGGAATGAGCAGTTCTTC. Translation gives CAISDNTGGRNEQFF. This chain uses TRBV10-3 with TRBJ2-1, with D possibly matching TRBD2 (7 bases). Germline CDR1 is ENHRY and CDR2 is SYGVKD. This CDR3 is 15 amino acids long. Deletions cut 3 bases from V and 7 bases from J, with 16 bases between.

This clonotype has at least ten counts. The chain employs TRBV28 and TRBJ2-7; TRBD1 agrees at 8 bases. The CDR3 length is 14 residues. The germline CDR1 and CDR2 sequences are MDHEN and SYDVKM. V lost 8 bases and J lost 1; bases outside the gene matches: 7. CDR3 loop: CASGERQGSYEQYF. For the CDR3, the DNA is TGTGCCAGCGGGGAACGACAGGGGTCCTACGAGCAGTACTTC.

This clonotype was counted at least ten times. This chain connects TRBV6-1 to TRBJ1-2; 9 bases align to TRBD1. V was clipped by 9 bases and J by 4 bases; unmatched bases: 15. Germline V gene lookup returns CDR1 MNHNS and CDR2 SASEGT. There are 16 residues in the CDR3. The CDR3 sequence is CASRSGTGNFVYGYTF. For the CDR3, the DNA is TGTGCCAGTAGGTCCGGGACAGGGAACTTCGTCTATGGCTACACCTTC.

In its sample, this clonotype was seen many times. The rearrangement uses TRBV5-1 and TRBJ2-1; TRBD1 matches at 10 bases. Germline assignment: CDR1 SGHRS and CDR2 YFSETQ. This CDR3 has 18 residues. V shed 4 bases and J 0 bases; nucleotides not matched to a gene: 10. DNA for the CDR3: TGCGCCAGCAGCCTGGGACAGGGGACTTTCAGCTCCTACAATGAGCAGTTCTTC. Protein product: CASSLGQGTFSSYNEQFF.

This chain links TRBV14 with TRBJ1-2; 8 bases line up with TRBD1. The CDR3 covers 15 residues. From germline, CDR1 is SGHDN and CDR2 FVKESK. V was clipped by 0 bases and J by 8 bases; unmatched bases: 8. CDR3 sequence: CASSQEGTGKLGYTF. Here the CDR3 DNA reads TGTGCCAGCAGCCAAGAGGGGACAGGCAAGTTGGGCTACACCTTC.

This clonotype was detected ten times or more. The V call is TRBV12-3 or TRBV12-4, the J call TRBJ2-2; 12 positions match TRBD1. Germline trimming cut 4 bases from V and 3 bases from J; bases unmatched to any gene: 6. The CDR3 consists of 17 residues. This CDR3 is CASSSPGTGGHTGELFF. The CDR3 region has the DNA TGTGCCAGCAGTTCCCCCGGGACAGGGGGCCACACCGGGGAGCTGTTTTTT.

The sample holds many counts of this clonotype. The J gene is TRBJ2-2, the V gene TRBV5-1; no firm D call. CDR3 length: 15 amino acids. The V gene lost 5 bases and the J gene lost 0 bases, with 11 bases spanning the gap. From germline, CDR1 is SGHRS and CDR2 YFSETQ. CDR3 loop: CASSRNPTNTGELFF. The DNA for the CDR3 is TGCGCCAGCAGTAGAAACCCGACGAACACCGGGGAGCTGTTTTTT.

In this sample, this clonotype turned up many times. The chain combines TRBV18 with TRBJ2-1; maybe TRBD1 (6 bases). Germline V gives CDR1 KGHSH, CDR2 LQKENI. V lost 9 bases to trimming and J lost 0 bases, with 15 bases between them. The CDR3 is made up of 15 amino acids. In nucleotides, the CDR3 is TGTGCCAGTAGTTACAGGGTTAGCTCCTACAATGAGCAGTTCTTC. Its translation is CASSYRVSSYNEQFF. Based on the CDR3 plus reference TRBV18 and TRBJ2-1, the full variable domain is NAGVMQNPRHLVRRRGQEARLRCSPMKGHSHVYWYRQLPEEGLKFMVYLQKENIIDESGMPKERFSAEFPKEGPSILRIQQVVRGDSAAYFCASSYRVSSYNEQFFGPGTRLTVL.

This clonotype occurred a few times. The chain recombines TRBV20-1 with TRBJ2-5, with D possibly being TRBD1 (5 bases). This CDR3 has 13 residues. V was trimmed by 1 base and J by 4 bases, leaving 10 bases between them. Germline values: CDR1 DFQATT, CDR2 SNEGSKA (reference sequence). The CDR3 protein is CSARGVGVETQYF. The CDR3 DNA reads TGCAGTGCTAGAGGGGTAGGGGTAGAGACCCAGTACTTC.

This clonotype was seen at least ten times. The chain combines TRBV2 with TRBJ1-5; tentatively, D is TRBD1 (5 bases). Germline CDR1 and CDR2: SNHLY and FYNNEI. V dropped 7 bases and J dropped 2 bases, with 18 bases sitting between them. The CDR3 length is 16 residues. The CDR3 loop is CASTPLGGVGNQPQHF. The CDR3, as DNA: TGTGCCAGCACCCCATTGGGGGGTGTAGGCAATCAGCCCCAGCATTTT.

This clonotype was detected only a few times. The chain carries TRBV7-2 and TRBJ2-2, with TRBD2 matching over 10 bases. Looked up from germline, CDR1 is SGHTA and CDR2 is FQGNSA. The length of the CDR3 is 18 residues. Unmatched junction bases numbered 11, after V lost 5 bases and J lost 2 bases. As DNA, the CDR3 is TGTGCCAGCAGCCGACAGCCGGGACTAGCGTCAAACACCGGGGAGCTGTTTTTT. Protein: CASSRQPGLASNTGELFF.

The gene calls are TRBV6-6 and TRBJ2-1; 7 bases fit TRBD2. J was trimmed by 8 bases and V by 2 bases; bases with no gene match: 9. This CDR3 has 15 residues. Germline V gene sequence: CDR1 MNHNY, CDR2 SVGAGI (reference sequence). CDR3 DNA sequence: TGTGCCAGCAGTTACGTCGCGGGAGTTAGCGATGAGCAGTTCTTC. Its translation: CASSYVAGVSDEQFF.

This sequence joins TRBV7-2 and TRBJ2-5; weak D call: TRBD1 (5 bases). The germline V gene has CDR1 SGHTA and CDR2 FQGNSA. This CDR3 is built from 14 residues. Trimming pared 3 bases from V and 5 bases from J, leaving 13 bases between. Here the CDR3 DNA reads TGTGCCAGCAGCTTTACAGGCTCAGGCGAGACCCAGTACTTC. This codes for CASSFTGSGETQYF.

This clonotype was seen at least ten times. J is TRBJ2-3 and V is TRBV2; maybe TRBD1 (5 bases). CDR3 size: 12 residues. The germline V gene encodes CDR1 SNHLY and CDR2 FYNNEI. V was shortened by 7 bases and J by 7 bases, with 12 bases between the two germline ends. CDR3 sequence (DNA): TGTGCCAGCAATCCAAGGGGAAATACGCAGTATTTT. Its protein product is CASNPRGNTQYF.

This clonotype was counted many times. V gene TRBV20-1 combines with J gene TRBJ1-1; a possible D gene is TRBD1 (6 bases). V lost 5 bases, J lost 3 bases, and 19 bases lay in between. The germline gives CDR1 DFQATT, CDR2 SNEGSKA (reference sequence). The CDR3 is 15 amino acids. The CDR3 DNA reads TGCAGTGCTCGAGCCGACTCTAGGGGGTACACTGAAGCTTTCTTT. Translated: CSARADSRGYTEAFF.

Many counts were recorded for this clonotype. The V call is TRBV28, the J call TRBJ2-2; D is uncertain. This CDR3 comprises 11 residues. CDR1 and CDR2 (germline): MDHEN, SYDVKM. V gave up 4 bases and J gave up 3 bases, with 0 bases separating them. Here the CDR3 DNA reads TGTGCCAGCAGTTACACCGGGGAGCTGTTTTTT. Its protein product is CASSYTGELFF.

This chain uses TRBV20-1 with TRBJ2-1; 9 bases are shared with TRBD2. The germline V gene encodes CDR1 DFQATT and CDR2 SNEGSKA (reference sequence). The CDR3 is made up of 14 amino acids. V gave up 3 bases and J gave up 3 bases; unmatched junction bases: 3. CDR3 in amino acids: CSASSSGVYNEQFF. For the CDR3, the DNA is TGCAGTGCTAGTTCTAGCGGGGTCTACAATGAGCAGTTCTTC.

This clonotype was counted at least ten times. This sequence joins TRBV11-2 and TRBJ2-7, with 12 positions matching TRBD2. V lost 11 bases and J lost 3; bases outside the gene matches: 8. The CDR3 has 14 amino acids. Germline V gene lookup returns CDR1 SGHAT and CDR2 FQNNGV. In nucleotides, the CDR3 is TGTGCCTGTGGAGGACTAGCGGGGTACTACGAGCAGTACTTC. It encodes CACGGLAGYYEQYF.

This clonotype was seen a handful of times. The gene calls are TRBV12-3 or TRBV12-4 and TRBJ1-4, with D perhaps matching TRBD1 (5 bases). The CDR3 runs 13 residues. Trimming took off 3 bases at V and 7 bases at J, with 9 bases between the two ends. CDR3 residues: CASSLAGLEKLFF. The CDR3 nucleotides read TGTGCCAGCAGTTTGGCAGGGCTTGAAAAACTGTTTTTT.

The table lists this clonotype with a few counts. The chain joins TRBV7-2 to TRBJ2-7, with a weak D call TRBD1 (6 bases). Germline loops: CDR1 SGHTA, CDR2 FQGNSA. The CDR3 length is 14 residues. The V end was cut by 2 bases, the J end by 6 bases, with 14 bases between. CDR3 DNA sequence: TGTGCCAGCAGCTTACAGTGGCCAGGGGCCGAGCAGTACTTC. The encoded protein is CASSLQWPGAEQYF.